The 23 T cell receptor beta chains below were found in one sample sequenced in a study of blood T cells in healthy people across ages. With a J-beta primer mix and a sample-barcoded 5' primer, a second PCR ran about 7 to 12 cycles. TCRdb ran MiXCR on the 5' RACE reads and lists one entry per CDR3 protein. The repertoire has some 1.5 million distinct CDR3 sequences, about 28% of them found once; the top ten carry 7.7%. Sequencing was done on a sample of blood. The receptors here all came from a woman in her twenties or thirties in good health.

This clonotype came up a few times. CDR3 sequence reads: CASSWPRGAHYEQYF. The CDR3 DNA is TGTGCCAGCAGCTGGCCCAGGGGGGCCCACTACGAGCAGTACTTC. This sequence joins TRBV7-2 and TRBJ2-7, with D possibly matching TRBD1 (7 bases). Germline V lookup: CDR1 SGHTA, CDR2 FQGNSA. V gave up 4 bases and J gave up 3 bases, with 16 bases separating them. The CDR3 covers 15 residues. The whole variable domain, remainder taken from reference TRBV7-2 and TRBJ2-7, is GAGVSQSPSNKVTEKGKDVELRCDPISGHTALYWYRQSLGQGLEFLIYFQGNSAPDKSGLPSDRFSAERTGGSVSTLTIQRTQQEDSAVYLCASSWPRGAHYEQYFGPGTRLTVT.

This clonotype has a count of ten or more. This chain connects TRBV27 to TRBJ2-7; D uncertain. The V gene lost 4 bases and the J gene lost 3 bases, with 10 bases spanning the gap. The CDR3 has 13 residues. Germline V CDR1 and CDR2: MNHEY, SMNVEV (reference sequence). The CDR3 nucleotides are TGTGCCAGCAGTTCATCACAGAGCTACGAGCAGTACTTC. Translating it yields CASSSSQSYEQYF.

A few counts support this clonotype. The chain has TRBV5-1 and TRBJ2-7; no clear D gene. The DNA end favors TRBJ2-5, so the J call may be wrong. The CDR3 runs 15 residues. CDR1 is SGHRS and CDR2 is YFSETQ in the germline V gene. Here the CDR3 reads CASSEDGSPDETQYF. The CDR3 DNA sequence: TGCGCCAGCAGTGAGGATGGTTCCCCCGACGAGACCCAGTACTTC.

This clonotype has a handful of counts. A read error may explain this, as a much larger clone is one base away. The V call is TRBV29-1, the J call TRBJ2-6; D gene ambiguous. There are 12 residues in the CDR3. CDR1 is SQVTM, CDR2 ANQGSEA, per germline. The CDR3 sequence is CNVEAGANVLTF. The CDR3 DNA follows: TGCAACGTTGAAGCTGGGGCCAACGTCCTGACTTTC.

This clonotype was detected ten times or more. The chain links TRBV10-3 to TRBJ1-5; D ambiguous. The CDR3 loop spans 14 amino acids. Trimming stripped 0 bases from V and 7 bases from J, with 10 bases between. CDR1 ENHRY and CDR2 SYGVKD come from the germline V gene. This chain's CDR3 is CAISESIGNQPQHF. The CDR3 coding sequence is TGTGCCATCAGTGAGTCGATCGGGAACCAGCCCCAGCATTTT.

As concerns this clonotype: A much more abundant neighbour one base away suggests this may be a read error. The chain couples TRBV9 to TRBJ2-1; 14 positions agree with TRBD2. Germline assignment: CDR1 SGDLS and CDR2 YYNGEE. V dropped 4 bases and J dropped 9; count of bases not matched to a gene: 6. The CDR3 has 15 residues. The CDR3 sequence is CASSMTSGRVPEQFF. The CDR3, as DNA: TGTGCCAGCAGCATGACTAGCGGGAGGGTTCCTGAGCAGTTCTTC.

J is TRBJ1-5 and V is TRBV24-1, with TRBD1 matching 8 bases. This CDR3 has 16 residues. Germline values: CDR1 KGHDR, CDR2 SFDVKD. V lost 6 bases and J lost 5; bases outside the gene matches: 11. The CDR3 here is CATSYSGQGWDQPQHF. Here the CDR3 DNA reads TGTGCCACCAGTTATTCCGGACAGGGATGGGATCAGCCCCAGCATTTT.

The chain carries TRBV20-1 and TRBJ1-4, with TRBD1 identical over 10 bases. Germline V gene data show CDR1 as DFQATT and CDR2 as SNEGSKA (reference sequence). Trimming removed 5 bases from V and 8 bases from J; junction bases left unmatched: 8. This CDR3 spans 14 amino acids. The CDR3 region has the DNA TGCAGTGCTCCCTTGACAGGGGGCGTAGAAAAACTGTTTTTT. Its translation: CSAPLTGGVEKLFF.

CDR3 region: CASSYLTTSNEQFF. Written as DNA, the CDR3 is TGTGCCAGCAGTTACCTAACGACTAGCAATGAGCAGTTCTTC. The chain couples TRBV6-2 or TRBV6-3 to TRBJ2-1; the D gene is possibly TRBD2 (6 bases). CDR1 is MNHEY and CDR2 is SVGEGT in the germline V gene. The ends were cut back, 2 bases at V and 6 bases at J, with 11 bases in the middle. The CDR3 extends over 14 amino acids.

In its sample, this clonotype was seen a few times. J is TRBJ2-7 and V is TRBV20-1, with 7 nucleotides matching TRBD2. Germline V gene data show CDR1 as DFQATT and CDR2 as SNEGSKA (reference sequence). Trimming removed 1 base from V and 4 bases from J; junction bases left unmatched: 16. This CDR3 has 17 amino acids. The CDR3 region has the DNA TGCAGTGCTAGAGTACGGAGCGTAGGTCGCGGGGGTTACGAGCAGTACTTC. This encodes CSARVRSVGRGGYEQYF.

The rearrangement links TRBV20-1 to TRBJ2-7; D is perhaps TRBD2 (6 bases). CDR1 is DFQATT, CDR2 SNEGSKA, per germline (reference sequence). V gave up 5 bases and J gave up 3 bases, with 20 bases separating them. The length of the CDR3 is 15 residues. CDR3 region: CSAEDQRAQRYEQYF. The CDR3 DNA sequence: TGCAGTGCTGAGGATCAGCGGGCCCAACGCTACGAGCAGTACTTC.

This clonotype has only a few counts. J is TRBJ2-3 and V is TRBV7-6; D might be TRBD1 or TRBD2, each matching 5 bases. The V end lost 0 bases, the J end lost 5 bases, and 15 bases lay between the germline ends. Germline lookup yields CDR1 SGHVS and CDR2 FNYEAQ. The CDR3 is made up of 16 amino acids. The CDR3 sequence: CASSLAGASGGDTQYF. The CDR3 DNA sequence: TGTGCCAGCAGCTTAGCCGGGGCCTCCGGCGGAGATACGCAGTATTTT.

About this clonotype: A much larger clonotype is one base distant, so this may be a read error. The CDR3 here is CASSPAQYQETRYF. DNA of the CDR3: TGTGCCAGCAGCCCAGCTCAGTACCAAGAGACCCGGTACTTC. This chain joins TRBV7-9 and TRBJ2-5; D is unclear. Germline V gene sequence: CDR1 SEHNR, CDR2 FQNEAQ (reference sequence). The CDR3 is 14 amino acids.

This chain links TRBV30 with TRBJ2-1; D is uncertain. Deletions cut 2 bases from V and 6 bases from J, with 8 bases between. CDR1 is GTSNPN and CDR2 is SVGIG in the germline V gene (reference sequence). The CDR3 is made up of 12 amino acids. The CDR3 bases are TGTGCCTGGAGTAGGTCTGGCAATGAGCAGTTCTTC. It yields the protein CAWSRSGNEQFF. Variable domain in full (rest from reference TRBV30 and TRBJ2-1): SQTIHQWPATLVQPVGSPLSLECTVEGTSNPNLYWYRQAAGRGLQLLFYSVGIGQISSEVPQNLSASRPQDRQFILSSKKLLLSDSGFYLCAWSRSGNEQFFGPGTRLTVL.

This clonotype was found many times. V gene TRBV5-1 combines with J gene TRBJ2-6, with D perhaps given as TRBD1 or TRBD2 (6 bases each). Germline V lookup: CDR1 SGHRS, CDR2 YFSETQ. Deletions cut 2 bases from V and 3 bases from J, with 9 bases between. The CDR3 totals 15 residues. The CDR3 DNA reads as TGCGCCAGCAGCTTACAGGGAGGTGGGGCCAACGTCCTGACTTTC. Protein sequence: CASSLQGGGANVLTF. The full variable domain, completed using reference TRBV5-1 and TRBJ2-6, is KAGVTQTPRYLIKTRGQQVTLSCSPISGHRSVSWYQQTPGQGLQFLFEYFSETQRNKGNFPGRFSGRQFSNSRSEMNVSTLELGDSALYLCASSLQGGGANVLTFGAGSRLTVL.

The chain joins TRBV2 to TRBJ1-5, with 8 bases fitting TRBD1. This CDR3 spans 15 amino acids. V lost 8 bases to trimming and J lost 2 bases; unmatched junction nucleotides: 8. Germline CDR1 reads SNHLY; CDR2 reads FYNNEI. In DNA form, the CDR3 reads TGTGCCAGCGGGAAGACAGGGGTCGGCAATCAGCCCCAGCATTTT. Residues: CASGKTGVGNQPQHF.

V usage is TRBV11-2 and J usage is TRBJ2-2, with 11 bases aligning to TRBD2. Germline loops: CDR1 SGHAT, CDR2 FQNNGV. The CDR3 is 18 amino acids. V gave up 2 bases and J gave up 1 base; unmatched junction bases: 6. DNA of the CDR3: TGTGCCAGCAGCTTATTACTAGCGGGAGCCATGAACACCGGGGAGCTGTTTTTT. Translated: CASSLLLAGAMNTGELFF.

The chain links TRBV25-1 to TRBJ1-6, with D possibly matching TRBD1 (5 bases). Trimming took 10 bases from V and 7 from J, leaving 17 bases between them. CDR1 MGHDK and CDR2 SYGVNS come from the germline V gene. The CDR3 spans 14 residues. The CDR3 DNA follows: TGTGCCAACTCGGTGGGGCAGAGGAATTCACCCCTCCACTTT. It specifies CANSVGQRNSPLHF.

Ten or more counts support this clonotype. The chain recombines TRBV7-2 with TRBJ2-5; 9 bases fit TRBD2. The V gene's germline CDR1 is SGHTA and CDR2 FQGNSA. With 4 bases clipped from V and 2 bases from J, the junction kept 8 bases outside the gene matches. This CDR3 spans 16 amino acids. The CDR3 region is CASSSLGLARQETQYF. CDR3 coding DNA: TGTGCCAGCAGCTCCCTAGGACTAGCGAGGCAAGAGACCCAGTACTTC.

Comment on this clonotype: One junction end disagrees with the germline gene, perhaps due to a read error. CDR3 nucleotide sequence: TGTGCCTGCAGCCCCAGGACTTCCTTAGGGGGCAATCAGCCCCAGCATTTT. It specifies CACSPRTSLGGNQPQHF. The chain uses TRBV5-5 and TRBJ1-5; D is possibly TRBD1 (5 bases). Per germline, CDR1 SGHKS and CDR2 YYEKEE (reference sequence). This CDR3 contains 17 residues.

The gene calls are TRBV3-1 and TRBJ1-5, with D hard to call. The CDR3 length is 17 residues. CDR1 is LGHDT, CDR2 YNNKEL, per germline (reference sequence). V lost 3 bases and J lost 9, with 24 bases in between. The CDR3 bases are TGTGCCAGCAGCCACGAACCACCGGGTCTGCAGTCATGGCCCCAGCATTTT. Translation: CASSHEPPGLQSWPQHF.

The chain recombines TRBV9 with TRBJ2-7; TRBD1 agrees at 7 bases. This CDR3 has 15 residues. CDR1 and CDR2 (germline): SGDLS, YYNGEE. V shed 2 bases, J shed 6 bases, and the junction held 11 bases outside the gene matches. DNA for the CDR3: TGTGCCAGCAGCGTTCCCGGGACAGCCCCGTCCGAGCAGTACTTC. Translating gives CASSVPGTAPSEQYF.

The chain couples TRBV20-1 to TRBJ1-5, with D unresolved. This CDR3 spans 13 amino acids. The germline V gene has CDR1 DFQATT and CDR2 SNEGSKA (reference sequence). The V gene lost 6 bases and the J gene lost 4 bases, with 13 bases spanning the gap. The CDR3 nucleotides read TGCAGTGCAAGCCCCCCGAGTAATCAGCCCCAGCATTTT. This translates into CSASPPSNQPQHF.